This T cell receptor (beta chain) was retrieved from a study of blood T cells in healthy people across ages. Study-wide points: Versus aged donors, long-lived donors had higher diversity and more naive CD4+ cells. In these data, TCR beta diversity tracked strongly with naive T cell percentage.

Germline CDR1 is DFQATT and CDR2 is SNEGSKA (reference sequence). The CDR3 is 14 amino acids. No fewer than 7 million PBMCs went into each sample. Concerning this clonotype: Antigen specificity is unknown.

For the second PCR, which ran for about 6 to 12 cycles, a sample-barcoded 5' primer and a J-beta primer mix were used. A tag from a template-switch adaptor with 12 random nucleotides marked each cDNA molecule. TCRdb fed the 5' RACE reads into MiXCR, producing one record per CDR3 protein. The sample consists of around 1.5 million distinct CDR3 sequences, around 59% of them appearing once. Sequencing was done on a sample of blood. The sequence derives from a man younger than 30 in good health. The chain employs TRBV20-1 and TRBJ2-5; unclear D gene. TRBJ2-7 matches the DNA end more closely, so the J call is doubtful. The CDR3 protein is CSALHSASLHEQYF. The CDR3 DNA sequence: TGCAGTGCTCTGCACTCAGCGTCTTTACACGAGCAGTACTTC.